This T cell receptor (beta chain) was profiled in a study of vaccination effects on CD4 cells after COVID-19. At the level of the study: Post-vaccine sample collection fell at a median of 72 days after the second dose.

Overall study findings and caveats: After vaccination of healthy people, only 1 of 255 vaccine-induced clones cross-reacted with common cold coronaviruses. Late in the post-vaccination period, infection-induced and vaccine-induced clones underwent marked clonal contraction.

This clone was observed a handful of times. Its antigen remains unidentified. Germline CDR1 reads MNHNS; CDR2 reads SASEGT. CDR3 size: 15 residues. With 2 bases removed from V and 7 bases from J, the gap between germline ends came to 18 bases. Profiling relied on immunoSEQ multiplex PCR, and the TCRdb table lists in-frame clones only, not all of them. The sample has tens of thousands of clones; around 70% are singletons. The ViraFEST assay expanded antigen-specific CD4+ T cells with viral peptide pools before sequencing. When roughly eleven days of culture had elapsed, CD4+ T cells were isolated. Participants received two doses of either the BNT162b2 or mRNA-1273 vaccine.

V usage is TRBV6-1 and J usage is TRBJ2-7, with D perhaps matching TRBD2 (7 bases). The source was CD4+ T cells from PBMCs cultured with HCoV-OC43 spike peptides, collected after COVID-19 vaccination. Noted subset: HCoV-OC43 spike overlapping peptide pool stimulation. The sequence came from a human donor who received a COVID-19 vaccine. The chain's CDR3 is CASSERGATIFEQYF. The CDR3 nucleotides read TGTGCCAGCAGTGAACGGGGGGCCACCATCTTTGAGCAGTACTTC.